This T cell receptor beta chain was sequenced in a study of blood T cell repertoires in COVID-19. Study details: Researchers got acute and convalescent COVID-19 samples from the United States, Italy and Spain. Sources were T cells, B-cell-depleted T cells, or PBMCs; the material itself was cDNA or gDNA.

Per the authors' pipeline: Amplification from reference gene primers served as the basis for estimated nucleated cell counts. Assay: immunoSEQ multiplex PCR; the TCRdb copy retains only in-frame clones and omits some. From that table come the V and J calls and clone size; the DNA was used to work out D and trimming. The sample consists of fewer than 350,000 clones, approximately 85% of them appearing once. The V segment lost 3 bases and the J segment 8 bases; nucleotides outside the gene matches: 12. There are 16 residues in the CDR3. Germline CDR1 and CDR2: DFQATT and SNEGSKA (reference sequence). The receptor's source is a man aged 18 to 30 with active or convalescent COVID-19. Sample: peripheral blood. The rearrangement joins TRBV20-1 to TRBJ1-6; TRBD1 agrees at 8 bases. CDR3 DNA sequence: TGCAGTGCTAGTAAGCGGTGGACAGGGAGAGATTCACCCCTCCACTTT. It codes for CSASKRWTGRDSPLHF.